This TCR beta chain was recovered during a study of post-analysis software for immune sequencing data. The CDR3 extends over 17 amino acids. Germline CDR1 and CDR2: SGHTA and FQGNSA. The trim removed 5 bases at V and 5 bases at J, leaving 11 bases unmatched. Study-level points and caveats: Relative to controls, patients with multiple sclerosis showed significantly lower normalized Chao1 diversity. Patients had higher frequencies than controls of a few TRBV segments, including TRBV5-6, TRBV5-1 and TRBV20-1.

For this clonotype: As yet, its antigen is unknown.

Unique molecular identifiers were present in the TCR beta cDNA libraries. Input populations of about 0.95 to 11 million T cells gave rise to some 500,000 cDNA molecules. TCRdb redid the calling of the PCR reads with MiXCR, one entry per CDR3 protein. The sample consists of 800,000 to 950,000 distinct CDR3 sequences, about 50% of them appearing once. The sequenced sample was blood. The chain joins TRBV7-2 to TRBJ2-1; 11 bases are shared with TRBD2. The origin of this receptor is a girl aged 10 to 17 with multiple sclerosis. This chain's CDR3 is CASSPPGSGGANNEQFF. The CDR3 coding sequence is TGTGCCAGCAGCCCCCCGGGTAGCGGGGGGGCCAACAATGAGCAGTTCTTC.